This is a list of T cell receptor beta chains from one sample in a study of T cells in localized non-small cell lung cancer. TCRdb's copy holds only in-frame clones and misses some; the assay was immunoSEQ multiplex PCR. The sample has some 12,000 clones; 70% to 90% are singletons. The starting material was peripheral blood, obtained before any cancer treatment. These receptors were collected from a male donor aged 60 or over with stage III lung adenocarcinoma. The CDR3 runs from the conserved cysteine through the conserved F or W. Fields, in order: J gene, V gene, D gene, clone size, CDR3 protein, CDR3 DNA. A D gene is named only where the DNA matches it firmly. Some rows mark clone size as missing; the rest say once, few, many or name a class of expanded clone.

TRBJ1-4,TRBV7-8,.,once,CASSSSSSEEKLFF,TGTGCCAGCAGCTCATCGTCTTCGGAAGAAAAACTGTTTTTT
TRBJ2-1,TRBV5-4,TRBD2,.,CASSLRGGGANEQFF,TGTGCCAGCAGCTTGCGGGGCGGGGGGGCCAATGAGCAGTTCTTC
TRBJ2-5,TRBV7-2,TRBD2,.,CASSSRRGRAWETQYF,TGTGCCAGCAGCTCCCGACGCGGGAGGGCCTGGGAGACCCAGTACTTC
TRBJ2-7,TRBV6-5,TRBD1,.,CASSYGDRPYEQYF,TGTGCCAGCAGTTATGGGGACAGACCCTACGAGCAGTACTTC
TRBJ2-5,TRBV7-7,.,.,CASSLNVAVLQETQYF,TGTGCTAGCAGTCTTAACGTGGCAGTGCTTCAAGAGACCCAGTACTTC
TRBJ2-1,TRBV5-5,.,.,CASSGLGDEQFF,TGTGCCAGCAGCGGATTAGGGGATGAGCAGTTCTTC
TRBJ1-1,TRBV5-4,.,.,CASSLWGPSEAFF,TGTGCCAGCAGCTTGTGGGGACCGTCTGAAGCTTTCTTT
TRBJ2-1,TRBV29-1,TRBD2,.,CSWVEGLARSYNEQFF,TGCAGCTGGGTGGAGGGACTAGCACGATCCTACAATGAGCAGTTCTTC
TRBJ2-1,TRBV19,TRBD2,.,CASSVSGGVSEQFF,TGTGCCAGTAGTGTCAGCGGGGGGGTATCTGAGCAGTTCTTC
TRBJ2-7,TRBV18,.,.,CASSPEQGPYEQYF,TGTGCCAGCTCACCCGAACAGGGACCCTACGAGCAGTACTTC
TRBJ2-7,TRBV21-1,.,.,CASSWVIPSKGEQYF,TGTGCCAGCAGCTGGGTGATCCCCTCCAAAGGCGAGCAGTACTTC
TRBJ1-2,TRBV18,TRBD1,.,CASSPRMGDRGPPAGYTF,TGTGCCAGCTCACCCCGGATGGGGGACAGGGGCCCGCCAGCTGGCTACACCTTC
TRBJ2-4,TRBV6-1,.,.,CASSDHNGRDKNIQYF,TGTGCCAGCAGTGACCACAATGGTCGTGACAAAAACATTCAGTACTTC
TRBJ1-4,TRBV2,.,.,CASRADPTGEKLFF,TGTGCCAGCAGGGCGGACCCAACGGGGGAAAAACTGTTTTTT
TRBJ1-1,TRBV7-9,.,.,CASSRGRTEAFF,TGTGCCAGCAGCCGAGGAAGAACTGAAGCTTTCTTT
TRBJ1-6,TRBV5-1,.,.,CASSLETGRSPLHF,TGCGCCAGCAGCTTGGAGACGGGTCGGTCACCCCTCCACTTT
TRBJ1-4,TRBV28,.,.,CASSSSGLEGNEKLFF,TGTGCCAGCAGTTCGAGTGGGTTGGAGGGTAATGAAAAACTGTTTTTT
TRBJ2-3,TRBV7-3,.,.,CASSLGRGGDTQYF,TGTGCCAGCAGCTTAGGCAGGGGGGGAGATACGCAGTATTTT
TRBJ2-1,TRBV11-2,TRBD2,.,CASSLATSGGNEQFF,TGTGCCAGCAGCTTGGCTACTAGCGGAGGGAATGAGCAGTTCTTC
TRBJ1-2,TRBV19,TRBD1,few,CAAGQGALGYTF,TGTGCCGCCGGACAGGGGGCGTTGGGCTACACCTTC
TRBJ1-2,TRBV7-9,.,.,CASSADGYYGYTF,TGTGCCAGCAGCGCGGACGGATACTATGGCTACACCTTC
TRBJ2-3,TRBV7-3,TRBD2,.,CASSPKGLAGKMDTQYF,TGTGCCAGCAGCCCCAAAGGACTAGCGGGAAAAATGGATACGCAGTATTTT
TRBJ2-6,TRBV14,.,.,CASSPGTHSGANVLTF,TGTGCCAGCAGCCCTGGAACTCACTCTGGGGCCAACGTCCTGACTTTC
TRBJ2-1,TRBV2,TRBD2,.,CASQLAGVYNEQFF,TGTGCCAGTCAGCTAGCGGGAGTGTACAATGAGCAGTTCTTC
TRBJ1-2,TRBV7-9,TRBD1,once,CASSLSQGNYGYTF,TGTGCCAGCAGCCTCTCACAGGGGAACTATGGCTACACCTTC
TRBJ1-2,TRBV6-5,TRBD1,.,CASSSGTDYGYTF,TGTGCCAGCAGTTCCGGGACAGACTATGGCTACACCTTC
TRBJ1-5,TRBV2,.,medium-sized,CASSVGRQGQPQHF,TGTGCCAGCAGCGTGGGTCGCCAGGGTCAGCCCCAGCATTTT
TRBJ1-5,TRBV28,.,.,CASSLSGVGQPQHF,TGTGCCAGCAGTTTATCAGGGGTCGGTCAGCCCCAGCATTTT
TRBJ2-7,TRBV19,.,few,CASSRQVLQEQYF,TGTGCCAGTAGTCGGCAGGTGCTACAAGAGCAGTACTTC
TRBJ2-2,TRBV7-2,TRBD1,few,CASSSDRVVRELFF,TGTGCCAGCAGCTCCGACAGGGTAGTGAGGGAGCTGTTTTTT
TRBJ2-3,TRBV29-1,TRBD2,.,CSVEKPSGGSILPTDTQYF,TGCAGCGTTGAAAAACCTAGCGGGGGGTCCATTCTACCCACAGATACGCAGTATTTT
TRBJ1-5,TRBV7-8,.,.,CASSAISRALRNQPQHF,TGTGCCAGCAGCGCTATCAGTCGGGCGTTACGGAATCAGCCCCAGCATTTT
TRBJ1-5,TRBV28,.,few,CASSPPEGWDQPQHF,TGTGCCAGCAGTCCCCCGGAAGGGTGGGATCAGCCCCAGCATTTT
TRBJ1-5,TRBV7-2,TRBD1,large,CASSWGQGVGQPQHF,TGTGCCAGCAGCTGGGGACAGGGGGTCGGTCAGCCCCAGCATTTT
TRBJ1-2,TRBV7-9,.,.,CASSLAGASDRLNGYTF,TGTGCCAGCAGCTTGGCAGGGGCGTCGGATCGCCTGAATGGCTACACCTTC
TRBJ2-1,TRBV5-1,.,.,CASSLSSAGDEQFF,TGCGCCAGCAGCTTGAGTAGCGCCGGCGATGAGCAGTTCTTC
TRBJ2-2,TRBV4-1,.,once,CASSHPVSGELFF,TGCGCCAGCAGCCATCCCGTGTCCGGGGAGCTGTTTTTT
TRBJ2-4,TRBV2,.,.,CASTGAGSDIQYF,TGTGCCAGCACAGGGGCAGGGTCGGACATTCAGTACTTC
TRBJ1-6,TRBV20-1,.,once,CSTRRDSPLHF,TGCAGTACCAGGCGGGATTCACCCCTCCACTTT
TRBJ2-1,TRBV19,.,.,CASSMYGPRVVGRDNEQFF,TGTGCCAGTAGTATGTACGGGCCCCGAGTGGTCGGTAGAGACAATGAGCAGTTCTTC
TRBJ2-7,TRBV11-2,.,.,CASSLVRGTGDEQYF,TGTGCCAGCAGCTTAGTGCGGGGTACGGGGGACGAGCAGTACTTC
TRBJ2-3,TRBV27,.,.,CASSPYRSGARADTQYF,TGTGCCAGCAGTCCCTATCGAAGTGGGGCTAGGGCAGATACGCAGTATTTT